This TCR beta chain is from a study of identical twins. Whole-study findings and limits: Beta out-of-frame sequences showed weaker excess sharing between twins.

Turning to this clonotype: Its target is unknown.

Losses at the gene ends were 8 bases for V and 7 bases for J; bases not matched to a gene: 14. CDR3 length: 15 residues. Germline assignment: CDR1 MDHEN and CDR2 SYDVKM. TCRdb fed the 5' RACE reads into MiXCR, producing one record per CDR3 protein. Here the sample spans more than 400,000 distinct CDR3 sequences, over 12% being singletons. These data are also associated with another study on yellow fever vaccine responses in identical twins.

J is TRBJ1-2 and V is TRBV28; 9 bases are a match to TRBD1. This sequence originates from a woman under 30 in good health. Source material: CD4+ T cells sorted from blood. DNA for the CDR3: TGTGCCAGCGGGATACACAGGGGGCCCCCCGGTGGCTACACCTTC. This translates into CASGIHRGPPGGYTF.